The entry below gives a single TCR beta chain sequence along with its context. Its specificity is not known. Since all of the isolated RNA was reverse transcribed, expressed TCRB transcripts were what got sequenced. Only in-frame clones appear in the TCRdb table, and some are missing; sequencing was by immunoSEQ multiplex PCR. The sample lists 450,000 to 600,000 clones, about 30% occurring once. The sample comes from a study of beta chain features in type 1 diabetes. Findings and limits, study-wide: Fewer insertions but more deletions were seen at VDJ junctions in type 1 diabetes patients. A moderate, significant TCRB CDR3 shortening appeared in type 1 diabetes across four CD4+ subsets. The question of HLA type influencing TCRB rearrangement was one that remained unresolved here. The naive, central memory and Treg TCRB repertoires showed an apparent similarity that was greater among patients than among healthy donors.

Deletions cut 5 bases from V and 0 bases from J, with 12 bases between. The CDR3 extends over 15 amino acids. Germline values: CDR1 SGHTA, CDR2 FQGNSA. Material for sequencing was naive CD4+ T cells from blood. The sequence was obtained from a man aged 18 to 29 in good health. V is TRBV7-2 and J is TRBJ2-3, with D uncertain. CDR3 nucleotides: TGTGCCAGCAGCCCGTGGCGGTTGAGCACAGATACGCAGTATTTT. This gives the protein CASSPWRLSTDTQYF.